The rows below give T cell receptor beta chains drawn from one sample of a study of Tregs in tolerant kidney transplant recipients. Sequencing was performed with immunoSEQ multiplex PCR; in TCRdb, only in-frame clones are kept and a portion is missing. The sample has several thousand clones; approximately 35% are singletons. What these receptors recognize is not known. The material was CD8+ T cells from blood cultured with allogeneic cells, obtained before the transplant. The receptors stem from a human patient who received a combined kidney and bone marrow transplant. CDR3s include the opening cysteine and the closing phenylalanine or tryptophan. The D gene is left open where the match is weak. Only some rows state a clone size, as once, few, many or a class for expanded clones.

J gene | D gene | CDR3 length | clone size | V gene | CDR3 DNA | CDR3 protein
TRBJ2-7 | - | 14 | few | TRBV6-1 | TGTGCCAGTAATGAGAGGGGGACGGCCTACGAGCAGTACTTC | CASNERGTAYEQYF
TRBJ1-5 | TRBD1 | 15 | - | TRBV19 | TGTGCCAGTAGGAGGGACAGGGAGGGGAATCAGCCCCAGCATTTT | CASRRDREGNQPQHF
TRBJ2-7 | TRBD2 | 14 | few | TRBV5-4 | TGTGCCAGCAGCTTGTACAGCGGGAGACACGAGCAGTACTTC | CASSLYSGRHEQYF
TRBJ2-7 | TRBD2 | 17 | few | TRBV7-9 | TGCGCCAGCAGCCAAGTAACTAGCGGGTATAGCTCCTACGAGCAGTACTTC | CASSQVTSGYSSYEQYF
TRBJ2-5 | TRBD2 | 16 | - | TRBV27 | TGTGCCAGCAGTTTGATAGGGGCGGGAGGTCAAGAGACCCAGTACTTC | CASSLIGAGGQETQYF
TRBJ1-6 | - | 17 | few | TRBV11-2 | TGTGCCAGCAGCCCTAGAGTTGGGGGCGTGAATAATTCCCCCCTCCACTTT | CASSPRVGGVNNSPLHF
TRBJ2-1 | TRBD2 | 16 | few | TRBV27 | TGTGCCAGCAGTTCACTCGGGACTAGCGGTTACAATGAGCAGTTCTTC | CASSSLGTSGYNEQFF
TRBJ2-7 | - | 13 | - | TRBV1 | TGCGCCAGCAGCCATGGGAGCTCCTACGAGCAGTACTTC | CASSHGSSYEQYF
TRBJ1-6 | - | 15 | few | TRBV7-3 | TGTGCCAGCAGCCAAATTGGGGGGTTGCGATCCCCCCTCCACTTT | CASSQIGGLRSPLHF
TRBJ1-4 | - | 14 | - | TRBV7-2 | TGTGCCAGCAGCCCCAGGGGTTTTGAAGAAAAACTGTTTTTT | CASSPRGFEEKLFF
TRBJ2-7 | TRBD2 | 13 | - | TRBV10-3 | TGTGCCATCAGTGATTGGGAGGGAACCGAGCAGTACTTC | CAISDWEGTEQYF
TRBJ2-3 | - | 16 | - | TRBV15 | TGTGCCACCAGCAGAGATGACGTGGGAGTGACAGATACGCAGTATTTT | CATSRDDVGVTDTQYF
TRBJ1-4 | TRBD1 | 15 | few | TRBV11-3 | TGTGCCAGCAGCTGCCTGGACAGGCGTGTTGAAAAACTGTTTTTT | CASSCLDRRVEKLFF
TRBJ2-7 | - | 13 | - | TRBV27 | TGTGCCAGCAGTTTTTATCTAGAAGATGAGCAGTACTTC | CASSFYLEDEQYF
TRBJ1-2 | - | 15 | once | TRBV27 | TGTGCCAGCAGTGAAAGTCTGGGGGCAGTCCGAGGCTACACCTTC | CASSESLGAVRGYTF
TRBJ1-2 | - | 14 | few | TRBV2 | TGTGCCATCGTCCTGGACAGATTTATGGATGGCTACACCTTC | CAIVLDRFMDGYTF
TRBJ1-4 | - | 12 | - | TRBV10-3 | TGTGCCATCAGCAACAGTGAAGAAAAACTGTTTTTT | CAISNSEEKLFF
TRBJ1-4 | TRBD1 | 15 | - | TRBV9 | TGTGCCAGCAGCGTCGGACAGGTCTTTAATGAAAAACTGTTTTTT | CASSVGQVFNEKLFF
TRBJ1-5 | - | 14 | - | TRBV27 | TGTGTCAGCAGTTTTACGGGGTATGGTCAGCCCCAGCATTTT | CVSSFTGYGQPQHF
TRBJ2-7 | TRBD1 | 14 | medium-sized | TRBV27 | TGTGCCAGCAGCCCCGGACAGGGCGACTACGAGCAGTACTTC | CASSPGQGDYEQYF
TRBJ2-3 | - | 12 | - | TRBV19 | TGTGCCAGTAGTATTTACACAGATACGCAGTATTTT | CASSIYTDTQYF
TRBJ2-1 | TRBD2 | 16 | few | TRBV27 | TGTGCCAGCAGTCTCCTACTAGCGGGGGGGCCGGATGAGCAGTTCTTC | CASSLLLAGGPDEQFF
TRBJ2-1 | TRBD2 | 15 | few | TRBV4-1 | TGCGCCAGCAGCCGGGGGACTAGCGGATACAATGAGCAGTTCTTC | CASSRGTSGYNEQFF
TRBJ2-7 | TRBD2 | 15 | once | TRBV2 | TGTGCCAGCAGTGAACTAGCGGGGGTTTCCTACGAGCAGTACTTC | CASSELAGVSYEQYF
TRBJ2-2 | TRBD2 | 17 | - | TRBV4-3 | TGCGCCAGCAGCCAAACCGGGACTAGCGGGAGTGTAGGGGAGCTGTTTTTT | CASSQTGTSGSVGELFF
TRBJ2-7 | - | 14 | few | TRBV6-1 | TGTGCCATCAATAAAAGGGAGACGGCCTACGAGCAGTACTTC | CAINKRETAYEQYF
TRBJ2-7 | - | 14 | few | TRBV6-1 | TGTGCCAGTAATGAAAGGGGGACGGCATACGAGCAGTACTTC | CASNERGTAYEQYF